The following is a TCR beta chain sequence with its context. Antigen unknown. CDR3 length: 12 residues. Germline values: CDR1 MNHEY, CDR2 SMNVEV (reference sequence). The germline V and J ends were trimmed by 11 bases and 8 bases, with 18 bases remaining between them. The data originate from a study of cytomegalovirus exposure and HLA in healthy donors. Notes on the study in general: Trimming of TCR beta V- and J-genes showed a link, identified in a later analysis, to a missense DCLRE1C variant. Later work found that TCR association rates differed between HLA loci; DRB1 had the most and HLA-C the fewest. An assumption of roughly uniform sequencing depth across donors underlay the presence/absence analyses. The majority of TCR sequences were rare, yet some public TCRs appeared in many donors.

Use of 60 Vbeta and 13 Jbeta primers characterized the PCR. Assay used: immunoSEQ multiplex PCR; TCRdb lists only in-frame clones, some missing. The data contain 130,000 or so clones, over 75% of them singletons. This sequence originates from a woman in her late teens or twenties in good health and CMV-seronegative. The specimen sequenced was PBMCs. The V gene is TRBV27, the J gene TRBJ1-2, with D hard to call. CDR3: CAAFGVPLGYTF. The CDR3 nucleotides read TGTGCCGCCTTCGGGGTCCCACTAGGCTACACCTTC.